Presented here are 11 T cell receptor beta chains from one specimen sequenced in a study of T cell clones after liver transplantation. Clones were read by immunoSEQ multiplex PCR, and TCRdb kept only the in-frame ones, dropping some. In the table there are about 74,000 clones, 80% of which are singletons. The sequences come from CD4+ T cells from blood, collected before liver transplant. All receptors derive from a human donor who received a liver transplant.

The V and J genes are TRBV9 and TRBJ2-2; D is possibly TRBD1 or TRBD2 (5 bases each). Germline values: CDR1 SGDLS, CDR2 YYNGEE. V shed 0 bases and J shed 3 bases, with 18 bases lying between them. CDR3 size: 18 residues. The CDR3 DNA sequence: TGTGCCAGCAGCGTAGGACCAATGAGGGGAGTGGACACCGGGGAGCTGTTTTTT. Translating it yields CASSVGPMRGVDTGELFF.

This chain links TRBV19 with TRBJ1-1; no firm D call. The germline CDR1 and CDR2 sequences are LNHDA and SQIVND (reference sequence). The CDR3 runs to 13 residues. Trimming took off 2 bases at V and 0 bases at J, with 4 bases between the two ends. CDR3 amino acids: CASSINLNTEAFF. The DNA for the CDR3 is TGTGCCAGTAGTATAAACTTGAACACTGAAGCTTTCTTT.

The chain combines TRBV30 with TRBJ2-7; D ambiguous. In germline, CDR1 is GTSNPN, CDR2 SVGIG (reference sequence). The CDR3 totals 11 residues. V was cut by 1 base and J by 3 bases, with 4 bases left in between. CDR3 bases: TGTGCCTGGAGTGACCGCTACGAGCAGTACTTC. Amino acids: CAWSDRYEQYF.

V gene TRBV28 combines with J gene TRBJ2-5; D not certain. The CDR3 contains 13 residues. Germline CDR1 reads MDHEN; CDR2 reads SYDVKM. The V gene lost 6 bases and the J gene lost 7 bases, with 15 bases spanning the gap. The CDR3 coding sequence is TGTGCCAGCAGCCTGGGCCAGGCGCGGACCCAGTACTTC. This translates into CASSLGQARTQYF.

The CDR3 loop is CASRRAGGRDNEQFF. Here the CDR3 DNA reads TGTGCCAGCAGGCGAGCGGGGGGCCGGGACAATGAGCAGTTCTTC. The chain uses TRBV6-1 and TRBJ2-1; 9 bases line up with TRBD2. The junction had 8 bases not matched to a gene; V was cut back by 6 bases and J by 5 bases. Per germline, CDR1 MNHNS and CDR2 SASEGT. The CDR3 spans 15 residues.

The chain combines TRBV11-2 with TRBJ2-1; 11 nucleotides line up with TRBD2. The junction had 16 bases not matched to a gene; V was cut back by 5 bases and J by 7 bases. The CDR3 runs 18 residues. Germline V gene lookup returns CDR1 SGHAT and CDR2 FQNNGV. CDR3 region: CASSVLAGGGGKRNEQFF. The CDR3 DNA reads TGTGCCAGCAGCGTCCTAGCGGGAGGAGGGGGAAAGAGAAATGAGCAGTTCTTC.

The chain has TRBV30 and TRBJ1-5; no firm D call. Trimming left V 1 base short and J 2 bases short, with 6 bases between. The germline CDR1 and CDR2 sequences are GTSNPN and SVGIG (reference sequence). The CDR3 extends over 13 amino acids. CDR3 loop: CAWSDGGNQPQHF. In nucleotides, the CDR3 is TGTGCCTGGAGTGATGGGGGCAATCAGCCCCAGCATTTT. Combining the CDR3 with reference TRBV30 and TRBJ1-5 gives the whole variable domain SQTIHQWPATLVQPVGSPLSLECTVEGTSNPNLYWYRQAAGRGLQLLFYSVGIGQISSEVPQNLSASRPQDRQFILSSKKLLLSDSGFYLCAWSDGGNQPQHFGDGTRLSIL.

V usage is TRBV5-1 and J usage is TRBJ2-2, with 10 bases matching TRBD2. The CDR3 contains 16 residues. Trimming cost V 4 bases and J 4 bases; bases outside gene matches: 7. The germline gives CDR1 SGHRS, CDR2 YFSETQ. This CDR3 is CASSPLAGVFTGELFF. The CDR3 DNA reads TGCGCCAGCAGCCCTCTAGCGGGAGTGTTCACCGGGGAGCTGTTTTTT.

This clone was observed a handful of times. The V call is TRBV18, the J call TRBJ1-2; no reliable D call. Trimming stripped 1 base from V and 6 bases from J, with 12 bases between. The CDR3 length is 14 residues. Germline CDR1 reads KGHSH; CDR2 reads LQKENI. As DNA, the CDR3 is TGTGCCAGCTCACCACAGGGATTAAGCAATGGCTACACCTTC. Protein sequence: CASSPQGLSNGYTF.

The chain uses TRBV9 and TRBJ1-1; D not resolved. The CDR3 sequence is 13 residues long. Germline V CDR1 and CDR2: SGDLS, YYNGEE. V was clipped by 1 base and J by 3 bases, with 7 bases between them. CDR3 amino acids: CASSVRGDTEAFF. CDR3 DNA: TGTGCCAGCAGCGTACGGGGAGACACTGAAGCTTTCTTT.

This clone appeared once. CDR3 DNA sequence: TGTGCCAGCAGCGTACAAGCAGATACGCAGTATTTT. It codes for CASSVQADTQYF. The chain carries TRBV9 and TRBJ2-3; D gene ambiguous. The ends were cut back, 1 base at V and 4 bases at J, with 4 bases in the middle. Germline CDR1 and CDR2: SGDLS and YYNGEE. The length of the CDR3 is 12 residues.